This TCR beta chain stems from a study of PD-1 blockade in classical Hodgkin lymphoma. The CDR3 runs to 15 residues. V lost 4 bases and J lost 0; bases outside the gene matches: 6. Germline CDR1 SGDLS, CDR2 YYNGEE. Assay used: immunoSEQ multiplex PCR; TCRdb lists only in-frame clones, some missing. The table has 20,000 to 25,000 clones, over 70% seen once. Broader study findings: The study reported lower baseline TCR diversity in newly diagnosed patients than in healthy donors. Nothing has yet pinned down what causes the repertoire differences, possibly disease activity or prior therapy.

Each patient experienced a relapse that followed autologous stem cell transplantation, and brentuximab vedotin exposure varied. In its sample, this clone is medium-sized. Its antigen is not known. The clonotype was recovered from a human donor with classical Hodgkin lymphoma. The material sequenced was peripheral blood mononuclear cells (PBMCs), taken at baseline. The chain has TRBV9 and TRBJ2-5; TRBD2 aligns across 7 bases. CDR3 sequence (DNA): TGTGCCAGCAGCCCGGGGGGTAGCGACCAAGAGACCCAGTACTTC. Its translation: CASSPGGSDQETQYF. The whole variable domain, filled in from reference TRBV9 and TRBJ2-5, reads DSGVTQTPKHLITATGQRVTLRCSPRSGDLSVYWYQQSLDQGLQFLIQYYNGEERAKGNILERFSAQQFPDLHSELNLSSLELGDSALYFCASSPGGSDQETQYFGPGTRLLVL.